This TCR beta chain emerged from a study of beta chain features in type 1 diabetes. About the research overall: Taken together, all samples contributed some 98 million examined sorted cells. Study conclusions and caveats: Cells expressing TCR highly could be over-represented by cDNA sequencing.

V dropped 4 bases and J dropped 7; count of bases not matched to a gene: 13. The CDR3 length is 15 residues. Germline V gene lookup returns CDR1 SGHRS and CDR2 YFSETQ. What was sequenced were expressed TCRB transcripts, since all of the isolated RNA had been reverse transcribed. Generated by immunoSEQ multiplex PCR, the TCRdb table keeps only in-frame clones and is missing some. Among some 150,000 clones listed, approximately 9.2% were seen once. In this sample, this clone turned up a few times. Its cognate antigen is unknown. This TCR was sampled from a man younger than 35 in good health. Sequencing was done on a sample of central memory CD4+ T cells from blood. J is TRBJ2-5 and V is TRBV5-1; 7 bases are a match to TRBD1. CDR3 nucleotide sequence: TGCGCCAGCAGCCCGGGACAGCAGAACTTCGGGACCCAGTACTTC. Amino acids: CASSPGQQNFGTQYF.